This TCR beta chain originates from a study of T-cell memory formation after mild COVID-19. About the research overall: There were largely donor-specific TCR clusters. General study findings and limits: Most CD4+ clones that shrank were in CM and EM, while CD8+ ones turned up in EMRA. SARS-CoV-2 specificity of second-wave clones peaking day 37 was unconfirmed.

5'RACE with constant-segment primers yielded barcoded, UMI-tagged TCR alpha and TCR beta cDNA libraries. TCRdb called the 5' RACE reads again in MiXCR, with one record for every CDR3 protein. Of 530,000 or so distinct CDR3 sequences listed, roughly a sixth are singletons. Details on this clonotype: Its cognate antigen is unknown.

The origin of this receptor is an adult woman who had mild COVID-19 (a few samples of this study predate the infection). Cell type and time point are not known. The sample was PBMCs or a T cell subset sorted from them (not recorded which).

In DNA, the CDR3 is TGTGCCAGCAGCGGAGGGGTGGAGGGACAGTACACAGGTACACAGTATTTT. It encodes CASSGGVEGQYTGTQYF. V gene TRBV9 combines with J gene TRBJ2-3, with a tentative D call TRBD1 (7 bases). This CDR3 has 17 residues. The germline V and J ends were trimmed by 3 bases and 12 bases, with 29 bases remaining between them. Germline V lookup: CDR1 SGDLS, CDR2 YYNGEE.